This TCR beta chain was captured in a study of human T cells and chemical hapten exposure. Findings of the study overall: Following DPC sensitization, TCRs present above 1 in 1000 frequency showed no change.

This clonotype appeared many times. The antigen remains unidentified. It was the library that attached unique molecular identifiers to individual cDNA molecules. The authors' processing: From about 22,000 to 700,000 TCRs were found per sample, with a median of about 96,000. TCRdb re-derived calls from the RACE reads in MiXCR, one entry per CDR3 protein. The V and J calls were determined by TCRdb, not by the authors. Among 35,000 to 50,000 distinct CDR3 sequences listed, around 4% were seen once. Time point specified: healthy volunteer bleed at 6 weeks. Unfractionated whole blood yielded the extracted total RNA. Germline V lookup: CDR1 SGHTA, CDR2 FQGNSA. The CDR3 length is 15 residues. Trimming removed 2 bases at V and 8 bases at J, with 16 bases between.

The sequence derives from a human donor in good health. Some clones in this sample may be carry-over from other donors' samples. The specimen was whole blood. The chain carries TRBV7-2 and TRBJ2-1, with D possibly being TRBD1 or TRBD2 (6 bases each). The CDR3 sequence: CASSLTGTGGHEQFF. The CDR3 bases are TGTGCCAGCAGCTTAACTGGGACTGGGGGCCATGAGCAGTTCTTC. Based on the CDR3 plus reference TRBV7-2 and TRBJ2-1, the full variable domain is GAGVSQSPSNKVTEKGKDVELRCDPISGHTALYWYRQSLGQGLEFLIYFQGNSAPDKSGLPSDRFSAERTGGSVSTLTIQRTQQEDSAVYLCASSLTGTGGHEQFFGPGTRLTVL.